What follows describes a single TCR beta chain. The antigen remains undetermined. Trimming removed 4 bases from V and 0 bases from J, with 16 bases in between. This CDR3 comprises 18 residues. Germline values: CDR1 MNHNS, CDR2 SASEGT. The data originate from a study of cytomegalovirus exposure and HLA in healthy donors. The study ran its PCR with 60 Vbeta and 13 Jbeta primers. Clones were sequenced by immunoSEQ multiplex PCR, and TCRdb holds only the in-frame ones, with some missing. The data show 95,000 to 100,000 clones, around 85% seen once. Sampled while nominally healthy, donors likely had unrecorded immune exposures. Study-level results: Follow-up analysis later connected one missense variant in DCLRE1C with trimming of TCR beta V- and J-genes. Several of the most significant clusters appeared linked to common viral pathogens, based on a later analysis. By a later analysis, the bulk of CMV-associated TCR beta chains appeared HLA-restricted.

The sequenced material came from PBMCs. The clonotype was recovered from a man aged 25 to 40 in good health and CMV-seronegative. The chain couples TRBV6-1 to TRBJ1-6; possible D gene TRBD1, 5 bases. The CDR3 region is CASSGRGRGSSYNSPLHF. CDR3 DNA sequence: TGTGCCAGCAGTGGGAGGGGTAGGGGCAGCTCCTATAATTCACCCCTCCACTTT.